This T cell receptor beta chain was captured in a study of T-cell reconstitution after alpha-beta-depleted transplantation in children. Findings of the study overall: At one year after transplant, newly produced T cells mostly accounted for T-cell counts and diversity. Several hundred rapidly expanded clones from non-depleted graft cells reportedly supplied alpha-beta T cells about two months post-transplant. Surviving recipient cells, namely T cells and thymic progenitors, were the source of high day-60 TCRbeta diversity in some patients.

TCRbeta library preparation incorporated unique molecular identifiers. One entry per CDR3 protein, called by TCRdb with MiXCR from the PCR reads. The sample includes some 200,000 distinct CDR3 sequences, roughly 8.3% of them seen just once. Ten or more counts support this clonotype. Its antigen is undetermined. CDR3 length: 16 amino acids. With V trimmed by 3 bases and J by 4 bases, 8 bases remained unmatched. CDR1 and CDR2 (germline): SGHDT, YYEEEE. The sample here was PBMCs, mostly from graft donor cells, taken 360 days after TCRalphabeta/CD19-depleted stem cell transplant. This chain links TRBV5-6 with TRBJ1-3, with 9 positions matching TRBD1. The clonotype originates from a male patient between 2 and 15 years old who had a stem cell transplant for acute myeloid leukemia, so the T cells may come from the graft donor. DNA of the CDR3: TGTGCCAGCAGCTCCCGGACAGGGGTCTTCGGAAACACCATATATTTT. Its protein product is CASSSRTGVFGNTIYF.